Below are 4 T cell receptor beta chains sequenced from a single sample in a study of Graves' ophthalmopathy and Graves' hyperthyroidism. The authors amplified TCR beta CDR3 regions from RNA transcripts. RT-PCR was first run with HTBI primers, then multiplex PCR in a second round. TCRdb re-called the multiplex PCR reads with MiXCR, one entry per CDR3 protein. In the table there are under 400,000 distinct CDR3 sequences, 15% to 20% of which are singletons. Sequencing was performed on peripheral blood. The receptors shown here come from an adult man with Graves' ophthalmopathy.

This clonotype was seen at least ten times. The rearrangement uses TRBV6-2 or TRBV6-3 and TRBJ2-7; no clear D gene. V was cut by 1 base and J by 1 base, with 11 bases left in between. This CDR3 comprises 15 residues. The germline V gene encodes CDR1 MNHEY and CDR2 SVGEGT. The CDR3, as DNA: TGTGCCAGCAGTTACTTACCGGTAGGATCCTACGAGCAGTACTTC. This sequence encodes CASSYLPVGSYEQYF.

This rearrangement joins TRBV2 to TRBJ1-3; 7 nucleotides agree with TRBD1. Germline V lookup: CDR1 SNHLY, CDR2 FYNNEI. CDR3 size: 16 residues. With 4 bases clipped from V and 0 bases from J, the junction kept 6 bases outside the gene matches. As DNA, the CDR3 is TGTGCCAGCAGTGGGGACAGTACCTTCTCTGGAAACACCATATATTTT. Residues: CASSGDSTFSGNTIYF.

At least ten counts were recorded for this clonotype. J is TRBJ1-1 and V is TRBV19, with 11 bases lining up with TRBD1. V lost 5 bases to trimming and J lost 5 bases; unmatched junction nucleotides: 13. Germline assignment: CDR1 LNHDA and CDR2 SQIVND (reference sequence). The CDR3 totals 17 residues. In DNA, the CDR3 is TGTGCCAGTAGTCCAAGGACAGGGGGCTTTGACGTAACTGAAGCTTTCTTT. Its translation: CASSPRTGGFDVTEAFF.

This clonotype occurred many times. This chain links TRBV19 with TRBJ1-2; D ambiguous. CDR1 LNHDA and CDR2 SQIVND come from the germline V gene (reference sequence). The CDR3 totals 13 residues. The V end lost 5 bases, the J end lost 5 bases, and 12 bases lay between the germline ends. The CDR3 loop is CASSADSLYGYTF. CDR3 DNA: TGTGCCAGTAGTGCCGACTCTCTTTATGGCTACACCTTC. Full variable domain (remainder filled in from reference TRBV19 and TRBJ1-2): DGGITQSPKYLFRKEGQNVTLSCEQNLNHDAMYWYRQDPGQGLRLIYYSQIVNDFQKGDIAEGYSVSREKKESFPLTVTSAQKNPTAFYLCASSADSLYGYTFGSGTRLTVV.